Included here is one T cell receptor (beta chain) sequence, with context. There is no known antigen for this receptor. Within one base of it there is no much larger clone, and no base qualities were kept. Donors were healthy HIV-negative adults with no recently reported acute infections or vaccinations. Every donor was a Caucasian adult living in Nashville, Tennessee, USA. CD4+ T cells were enriched by magnetic negative selection; naive cells were then positively selected on CD45RA, and the negative fraction formed the memory subset. After blood collection by leukapheresis, PBMCs were isolated using Ficoll-Histopaque density gradient centrifugation and then cryopreserved in the vapor phase of liquid nitrogen. Purity and quantity of every magnetically sorted T cell population were checked by analytical flow cytometry. Genomic DNA was isolated from every sorted fraction and measured by UV absorbance on a Nanodrop 2000c.

These data belong to a study of shared clonotypes between healthy human individuals (dated by TCRdb to about 2020). As for the study more broadly: The cohort comprised a couple of women and a few men aged 18 to 49 years. Per donor, leukapheresis produced somewhere between about 0.94 and 9.5 billion PBMCs. Libraries were prepared and TCR repertoires were sequenced by different laboratories using diverse techniques, in order to increase sequencing depth and limit assay-specific biases. For each donor, CD4 naive and CD4 memory were each given three plates, CD8 naive was given two plates, and CD8 memory was given one plate. Blood TCR repertoires of roughly five healthy adults were deeply sequenced to estimate repertoire size and the extent of clonotype sharing between individuals.

Results and caveats for the whole study, not just this receptor: Only blood was sampled, and tissue TCR repertoires likely differ from those in blood. Even with the large sequencing depth, rarefaction of the sorted-subset datasets indicated that sequencing was incomplete. About 5% of naive CD4, 3.5% of naive CD8, around 2.3% of memory CD4, and approximately 0.39% of memory CD8 clonotypes were shared across a few donors. Naive subsets generally had larger estimated clonotype richness than memory subsets did. Compared with non-shared clonotypes, the clonotypes found in all four sorted-subset donors had higher generation probabilities. The small number of donors limited the genetic and exposure-history diversity represented. Pairwise subsampling led to the expectation that sequencing depth would affect the degree of clonotype sharing among donors.

The CDR1 and CDR2 encoded by the germline V gene (reference sequence) are LNHDA and SQIVND. The CDR3 has 15 amino acids, counting the end cysteine and phenylalanine. Only CDR3 DNA is held: 45 bases, read in frame from base 1. The trim is 4 bases for V and 2 bases for J, with a gap of 13 bases between the germline ends. Using the deep immunoSEQ assay, TCR CDR3 regions were amplified from genomic DNA by multiplex PCR. For each cell subset, the extracted genomic DNA was distributed evenly across all wells of several immunoSEQ 96-well plates, and each plate served as one replicate. For sorted subsets, about 200 ng genomic DNA, equal to about 30,000 T cell genomes, was loaded into each replicate PCR. Purified libraries were quantified with a Qubit 3.0 fluorometer, sized on a Bioanalyzer 2100, and re-quantified with the KAPA Library Quantification kit. Every immunoSEQ 96-well plate was sequenced on a separate single-read 150-cycle Illumina NextSeq 550 flow cell. As for the authors' bioinformatics: Because only junctional sequences without quality scores were contained in the immunoSEQ output, filtering matching that applied to full-length reads could not be performed. To assign V/J genes and CDR3, sequences were annotated against IMGT germline references using PyIR, a Python wrapper for IgBLAST v1.9. Reads with weak V/J assignments (E-value above 1e-6), missing CDR3, stop codons, out-of-frame junctions, or ambiguous translated residues were removed. V3J clonotypes were defined as sequences sharing the same inferred V gene, J gene, and CDR3 amino acid sequence. To compute the percentage overlap between repertoires, the number of shared unique clonotypes was divided by the size of the smaller repertoire. Repertoire richness was assessed with RTK rarefaction, the Chao1 estimator, and Recon v2.1 estimates of unobserved clonotypes. Generation probabilities were computed with OLGA for all TCRbeta clonotypes obtained by the gDNA method from a few donors. Imported from immuneACCESS, the table was reduced by TCRdb to in-frame sequences with V and J called. These copies leave out some clones; in studies compared against another copy, an unresolved V gene accounts for under half, and the cause of the remainder is not known. The DNA was the basis for D and trimming; V, J and clone size are from that table. For this sample the table gives roughly 530,000 clones, of which 90% to 97% were detected only once. The leading ten clones occupy 0.06% of the sample.

The chain joins TRBV19 to TRBJ2-3; the D gene is not confidently resolved. Material for sequencing was naive CD4+ T cells sorted from blood. The sample's cell subset or site label is to be understood as: CD45RA+ positively selected. The source is a young woman in good health. This receptor has the CDR3 CASSNHPMNTDTQYF. The DNA sequence reads TGTGCCAGTAGTAACCACCCTATGAACACAGATACGCAGTATTTT.